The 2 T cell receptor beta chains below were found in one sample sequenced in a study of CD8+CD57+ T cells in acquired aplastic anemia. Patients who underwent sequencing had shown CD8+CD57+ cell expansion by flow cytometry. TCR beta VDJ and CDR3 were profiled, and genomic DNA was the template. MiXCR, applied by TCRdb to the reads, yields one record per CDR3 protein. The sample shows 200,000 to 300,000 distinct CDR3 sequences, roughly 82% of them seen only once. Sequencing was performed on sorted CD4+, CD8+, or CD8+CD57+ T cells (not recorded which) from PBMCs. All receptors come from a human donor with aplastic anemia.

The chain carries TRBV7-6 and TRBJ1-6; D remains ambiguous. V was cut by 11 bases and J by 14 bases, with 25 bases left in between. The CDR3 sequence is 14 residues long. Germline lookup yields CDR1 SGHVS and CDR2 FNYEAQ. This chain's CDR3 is CAYEVTAYHETLHF. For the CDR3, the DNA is TGTGCCTACGAGGTAACTGCGTACCATGAGACCCTCCACTTT.

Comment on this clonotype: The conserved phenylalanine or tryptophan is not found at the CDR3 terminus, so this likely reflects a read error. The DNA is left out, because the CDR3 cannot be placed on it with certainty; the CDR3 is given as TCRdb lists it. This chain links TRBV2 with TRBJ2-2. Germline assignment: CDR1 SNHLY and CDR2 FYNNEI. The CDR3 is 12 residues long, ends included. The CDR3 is CASSLGRADTLY.